The 5 T cell receptor beta chains given below trace back to one sample, sequenced in a study of T-cell reconstitution after alpha-beta-depleted transplantation in children. Unique molecular identifiers featured in how the TCRbeta library was prepared. Each CDR3 protein gets one entry after TCRdb re-called the PCR reads with MiXCR. The table includes under 750,000 distinct CDR3 sequences, about 23% detected once. The sample was PBMCs, mostly from graft donor cells, taken 360 days after TCRalphabeta/CD19-depleted stem cell transplant. These receptor sequences come from a boy under three years old who had a stem cell transplant for acute myeloid leukemia, so the T cells may come from the graft donor.

This clonotype was seen a handful of times. The chain couples TRBV29-1 to TRBJ1-2; maybe TRBD1 (5 bases). Germline assignment: CDR1 SQVTM and CDR2 ANQGSEA. The V and J ends lost 7 bases and 3 bases respectively, with 30 bases between them. There are 18 residues in the CDR3. The CDR3 region is CSADTRHRPRVVDYGYTF. The DNA for the CDR3 is TGCAGCGCCGATACGCGACACCGACCCAGGGTAGTAGACTATGGCTACACCTTC.

This clonotype was seen at least ten times. The chain has TRBV15 and TRBJ2-2, with TRBD1 matching 7 bases. The CDR3 loop spans 15 amino acids. Per the germline V gene, CDR1 is LNHNV and CDR2 is YYDKDF (reference sequence). V was pared by 3 bases and J by 1 base, with 2 bases of the junction left unmatched. In DNA, the CDR3 is TGTGCCACCAGCAGGAGGACAGGGAACACCGGGGAGCTGTTTTTT. This gives the protein CATSRRTGNTGELFF.

In this sample, this clonotype turned up many times. This chain uses TRBV3-1 with TRBJ2-5; a weak D match, TRBD2 (7 bases). Deletions cut 4 bases from V and 5 bases from J, with 14 bases between. Germline V lookup: CDR1 LGHDT, CDR2 YNNKEL (reference sequence). This CDR3 has 14 amino acids. The CDR3 reads CASSRGGLEETQYF. Written as DNA, the CDR3 is TGTGCCAGCAGCCGGGGGGGGCTCGAGGAGACCCAGTACTTC.

J is TRBJ2-2 and V is TRBV4-1; D uncertain. CDR1 is MGHRA and CDR2 is YSYEKL in the germline V gene. Trimming pared 1 base from V and 4 bases from J, leaving 16 bases between. The CDR3 extends over 17 amino acids. CDR3 region: CASSQVNNLQGTGELFF. DNA for the CDR3: TGCGCCAGCAGCCAAGTGAACAACCTACAAGGCACCGGGGAGCTGTTTTTT.

The chain carries TRBV20-1 and TRBJ2-5; no reliable D call. Germline CDR1 reads DFQATT; CDR2 reads SNEGSKA (reference sequence). The CDR3 extends over 13 amino acids. Trimming pared 0 bases from V and 4 bases from J, leaving 9 bases between. The CDR3 coding sequence is TGCAGTGCTAGAGATCTAATGGGAGAGACCCAGTACTTC. As protein: CSARDLMGETQYF.